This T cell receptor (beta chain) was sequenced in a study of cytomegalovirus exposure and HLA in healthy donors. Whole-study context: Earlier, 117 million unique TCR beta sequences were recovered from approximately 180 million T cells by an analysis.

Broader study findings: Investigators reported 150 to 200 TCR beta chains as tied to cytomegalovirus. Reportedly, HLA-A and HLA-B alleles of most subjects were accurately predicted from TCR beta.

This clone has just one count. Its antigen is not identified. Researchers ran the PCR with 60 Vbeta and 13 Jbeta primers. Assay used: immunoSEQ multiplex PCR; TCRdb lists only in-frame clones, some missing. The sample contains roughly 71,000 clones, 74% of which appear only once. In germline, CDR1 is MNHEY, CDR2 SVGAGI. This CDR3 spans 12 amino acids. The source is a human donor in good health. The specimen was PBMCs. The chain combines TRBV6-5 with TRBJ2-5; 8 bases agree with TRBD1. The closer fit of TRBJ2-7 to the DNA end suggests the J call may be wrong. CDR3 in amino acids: CASSRTGGEQYF. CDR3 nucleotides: TGTGCCAGCAGTCGTACAGGGGGCGAGCAGTACTTC.